This T cell receptor (beta chain) was recovered during a study of T-cell memory formation after mild COVID-19. At least ten counts were recorded for this clonotype. TCR alpha and TCR beta cDNA libraries carrying sample barcodes and UMIs were produced by 5'RACE using constant-segment primers. TCRdb reprocessed the 5' RACE reads via MiXCR and lists one record per CDR3 protein. The table records about 140,000 distinct CDR3 sequences, 14% of them present only once. Unmatched junction bases numbered 8, after V lost 3 bases and J lost 2 bases. This CDR3 has 15 residues. The germline CDR1 and CDR2 sequences are DFQATT and SNEGSKA (reference sequence).

This TCR was sampled from an adult woman who had mild COVID-19 (a few samples of this study predate the infection). Cell type and time point are not known. The sequencing sample was made of PBMCs or a T cell subset sorted from them (not recorded which). This sequence joins TRBV20-1 and TRBJ2-3; 7 bases line up with TRBD1. The CDR3 is CSASQTGSTTDTQYF. The CDR3, as DNA: TGCAGTGCTAGTCAGACAGGGTCCACCACAGATACGCAGTATTTT.